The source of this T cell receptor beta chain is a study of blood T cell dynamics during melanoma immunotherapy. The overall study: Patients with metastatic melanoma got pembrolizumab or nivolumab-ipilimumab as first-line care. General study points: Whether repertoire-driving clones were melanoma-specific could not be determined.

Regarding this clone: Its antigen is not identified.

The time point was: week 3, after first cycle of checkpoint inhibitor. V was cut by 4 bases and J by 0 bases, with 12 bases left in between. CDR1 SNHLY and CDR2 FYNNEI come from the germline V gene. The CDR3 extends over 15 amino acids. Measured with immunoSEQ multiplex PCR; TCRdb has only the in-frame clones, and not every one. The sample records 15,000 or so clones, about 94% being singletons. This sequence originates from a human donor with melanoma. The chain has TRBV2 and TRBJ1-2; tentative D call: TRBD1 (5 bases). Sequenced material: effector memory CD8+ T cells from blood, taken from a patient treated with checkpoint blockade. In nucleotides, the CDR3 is TGTGCCAGCAGTGGCGGGACCGCTACTAACTATGGCTACACCTTC. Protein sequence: CASSGGTATNYGYTF. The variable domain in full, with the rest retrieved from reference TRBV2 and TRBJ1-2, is EPEVTQTPSHQVTQMGQEVILRCVPISNHLYFYWYRQILGQKVEFLVSFYNNEISEKSEIFDDQFSVERPDGSNFTLKIRSTKLEDSAMYFCASSGGTATNYGYTFGSGTRLTVV.